This record looks at one T cell receptor (beta chain) sequence and its context. The record originates from a study of patients and donors after allogeneic stem cell transplantation. In TCRdb, the RT-PCR reads were re-called with MiXCR into one record per CDR3 protein. Of more than 850,000 distinct CDR3 sequences in the sample, 18% were seen once. This clonotype originated in a human donor who was either an allogeneic HSCT recipient or a stem cell or donor lymphocyte infusion donor (not recorded which). It is not recorded whose cells these are; they may come from a transplant donor. Source material: blood, either unsorted or a sorted T cell fraction (not recorded which).

The CDR3 sequence is CASSPGQGASTEAFF. The CDR3 DNA follows: TGTGCCAGCTCACCAGGACAGGGGGCGAGTACTGAAGCTTTCTTT. This rearrangement joins TRBV18 to TRBJ1-1, with TRBD1 identical over 11 bases. Germline V gene sequence: CDR1 KGHSH, CDR2 LQKENI. V shed 2 bases and J 5 bases; nucleotides not matched to a gene: 4. The CDR3 is 15 residues long.